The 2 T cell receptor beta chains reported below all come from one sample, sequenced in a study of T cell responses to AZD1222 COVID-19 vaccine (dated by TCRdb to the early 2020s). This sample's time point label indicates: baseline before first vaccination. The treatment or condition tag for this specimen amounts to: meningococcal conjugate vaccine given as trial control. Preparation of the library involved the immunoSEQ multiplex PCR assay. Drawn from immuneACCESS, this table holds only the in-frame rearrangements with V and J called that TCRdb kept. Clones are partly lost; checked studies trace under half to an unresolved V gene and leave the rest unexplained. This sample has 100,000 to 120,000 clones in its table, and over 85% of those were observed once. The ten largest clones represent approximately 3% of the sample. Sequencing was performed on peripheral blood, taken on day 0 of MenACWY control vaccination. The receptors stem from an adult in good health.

CDR3 amino acids: CASSYYRDSNEQFF. The CDR3, as DNA: TGTGCCAGCAGTTACTATAGGGATTCCAATGAGCAGTTCTTC. The rearrangement joins TRBV6-6 to TRBJ2-1; D gene unclear. V lost 1 base, J lost 6 bases, and 10 bases lay in between. The V gene's germline CDR1 is MNHNY and CDR2 SVGAGI (reference sequence). CDR3 size: 14 residues.

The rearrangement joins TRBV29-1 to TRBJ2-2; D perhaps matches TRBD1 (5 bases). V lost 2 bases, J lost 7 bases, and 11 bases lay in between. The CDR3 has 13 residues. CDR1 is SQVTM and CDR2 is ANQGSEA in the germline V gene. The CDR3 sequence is CSVESQGSGELFF. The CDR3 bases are TGCAGCGTTGAATCTCAGGGTAGCGGGGAGCTGTTTTTT.